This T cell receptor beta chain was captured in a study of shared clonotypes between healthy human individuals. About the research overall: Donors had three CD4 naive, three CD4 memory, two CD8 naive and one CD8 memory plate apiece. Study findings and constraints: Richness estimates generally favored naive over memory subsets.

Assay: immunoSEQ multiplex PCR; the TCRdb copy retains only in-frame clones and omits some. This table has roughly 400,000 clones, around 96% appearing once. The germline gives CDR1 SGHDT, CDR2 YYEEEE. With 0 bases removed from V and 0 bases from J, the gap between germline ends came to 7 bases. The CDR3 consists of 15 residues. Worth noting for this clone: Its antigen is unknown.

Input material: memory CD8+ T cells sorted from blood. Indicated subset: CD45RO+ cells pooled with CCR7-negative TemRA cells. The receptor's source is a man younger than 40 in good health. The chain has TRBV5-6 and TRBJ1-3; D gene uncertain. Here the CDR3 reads CASSLVGISGNTIYF. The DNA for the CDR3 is TGTGCCAGCAGCTTGGTAGGGATCTCTGGAAACACCATATATTTT.